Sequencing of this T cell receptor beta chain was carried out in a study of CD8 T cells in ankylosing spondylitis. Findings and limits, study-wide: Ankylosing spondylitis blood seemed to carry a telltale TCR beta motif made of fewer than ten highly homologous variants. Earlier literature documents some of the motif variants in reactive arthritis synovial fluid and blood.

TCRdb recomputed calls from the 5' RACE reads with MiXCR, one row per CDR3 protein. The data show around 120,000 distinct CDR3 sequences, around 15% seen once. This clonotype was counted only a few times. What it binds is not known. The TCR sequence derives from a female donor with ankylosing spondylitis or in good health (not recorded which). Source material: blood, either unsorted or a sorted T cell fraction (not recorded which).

The CDR3 DNA reads TGTGCCTGGAGTGTATCGGGTAACAATGAGCAGTTCTTC. Translation gives CAWSVSGNNEQFF. The chain is built from TRBV30 and TRBJ2-1, with unresolved D. This CDR3 comprises 13 residues. The V end was cut by 0 bases, the J end by 5 bases, with 8 bases between. Germline values: CDR1 GTSNPN, CDR2 SVGIG (reference sequence).